This TCR beta chain originates from a study of blood T cell repertoires in COVID-19. At the level of the study: Researchers got acute and convalescent COVID-19 samples from the United States, Italy and Spain. PBMCs, B-cell-depleted T cells, or T cells provided the cDNA or gDNA that made up the material.

In the original processing: Reference gene primers were amplified, and this amplification served to estimate nucleated cell counts. Assay used: immunoSEQ multiplex PCR; TCRdb lists only in-frame clones, some missing. For V, J and clone size, that table is used; D and trimming come from the DNA. The sample has 130,000 or so clones, under 90% seen once. The CDR3 consists of 14 residues. Trimming took 8 bases from V and 3 from J; bases not matched to a gene: 9. CDR1 and CDR2 (germline): SEHNR, FQNEAQ (reference sequence). This TCR came from a woman aged 55-69 years with acute or convalescent COVID-19. V usage is TRBV7-9 and J usage is TRBJ2-5; 7 nucleotides agree with TRBD1. Sequencing used peripheral blood. CDR3 protein: CASGPYGTEETQYF. The CDR3 DNA reads as TGTGCCAGCGGTCCTTACGGGACAGAAGAGACCCAGTACTTC.